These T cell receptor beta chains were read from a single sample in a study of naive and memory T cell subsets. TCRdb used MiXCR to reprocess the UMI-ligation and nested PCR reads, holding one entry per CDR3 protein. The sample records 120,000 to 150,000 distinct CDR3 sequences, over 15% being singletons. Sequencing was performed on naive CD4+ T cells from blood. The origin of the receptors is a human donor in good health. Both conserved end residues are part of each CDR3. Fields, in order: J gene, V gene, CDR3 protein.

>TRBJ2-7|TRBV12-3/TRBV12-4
CASSFSEKSSYEQYF
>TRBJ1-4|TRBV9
CASSPGQGAFGNEKLFF
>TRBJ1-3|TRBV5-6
CASSYRTDGNTIYF
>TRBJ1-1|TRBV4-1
CASSQVGQINTEAFF
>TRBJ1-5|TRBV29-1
CSVIQDSYQPQHF
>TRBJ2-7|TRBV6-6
CASSTQGFGEQYF
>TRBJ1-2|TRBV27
CASSSYLPSNRGRWGYTF
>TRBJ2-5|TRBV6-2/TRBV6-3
CASRGGGRPKGPNQETQYF
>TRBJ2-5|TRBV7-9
CASSYAQTVDGETQYF
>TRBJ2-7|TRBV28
CASSSQREGNEQYF
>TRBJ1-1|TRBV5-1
CASSPFGGIDTEAFF
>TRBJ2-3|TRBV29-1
CSVDITGLAGVPDTQYF
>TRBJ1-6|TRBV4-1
CASSQDWGGFSYNSPLHF
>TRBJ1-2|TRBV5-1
CASSARQGYGYTF
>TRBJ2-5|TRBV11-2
CASSLNSRAGETQYF
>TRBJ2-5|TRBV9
CASSVGLAGTQETQYF
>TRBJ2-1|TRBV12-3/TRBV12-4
CASTRTTLGEQFF
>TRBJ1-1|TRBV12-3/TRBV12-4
CASSAVGRREAFF
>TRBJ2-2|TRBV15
CATSRLQGATGELFF
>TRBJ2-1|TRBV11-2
CASSFSGNNNEQFF
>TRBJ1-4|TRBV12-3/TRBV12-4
CASSFGTEEKLFF
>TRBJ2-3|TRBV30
CAWSSTDTQYF
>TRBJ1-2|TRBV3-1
CASSQGGRGVGYTF
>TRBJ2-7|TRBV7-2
CASSPLGAGGRLEQYF
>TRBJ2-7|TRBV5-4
CASTPRTDTYEQYF
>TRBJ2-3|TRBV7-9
CASSLEQLTNTDTQYF
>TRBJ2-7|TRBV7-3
CASSLAGGRYEQYF
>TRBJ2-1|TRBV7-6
CASSLARTSTEQFF
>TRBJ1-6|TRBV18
CASSPSTGRDSPLHF
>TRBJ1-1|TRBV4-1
CASSQEQGLYTEAFF
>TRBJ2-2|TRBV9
CASSVFLQRGTGELFF
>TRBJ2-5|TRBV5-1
CASSFSGRPETQYF
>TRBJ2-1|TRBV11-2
CASSTTWTSGTAGLYNEQFF
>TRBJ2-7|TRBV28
CASSRGLAGVTYEQYF
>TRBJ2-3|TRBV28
CASSWGLGEADTQYF
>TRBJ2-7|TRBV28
CASSYISSSYEQYF
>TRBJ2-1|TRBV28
CASSLEHLGSYNEQFF
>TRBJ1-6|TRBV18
CASSPRTGDSPLHF